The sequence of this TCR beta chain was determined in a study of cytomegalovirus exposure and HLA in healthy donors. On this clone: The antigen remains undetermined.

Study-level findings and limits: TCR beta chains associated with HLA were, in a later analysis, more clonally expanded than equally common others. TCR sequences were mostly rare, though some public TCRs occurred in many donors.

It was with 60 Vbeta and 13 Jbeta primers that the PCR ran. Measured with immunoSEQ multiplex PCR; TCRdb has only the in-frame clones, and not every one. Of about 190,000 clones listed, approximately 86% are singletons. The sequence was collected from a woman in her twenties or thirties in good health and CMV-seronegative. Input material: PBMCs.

CDR3: CASSPGLAGADTQYF. The CDR3 bases are TGTGCCAGCAGTCCGGGACTAGCGGGAGCAGATACGCAGTATTTT. This chain joins TRBV28 and TRBJ2-3; 14 nucleotides match TRBD2. Per germline, CDR1 MDHEN and CDR2 SYDVKM. Germline trimming cut 5 bases from V and 4 bases from J; bases unmatched to any gene: 2. CDR3 length equals 15 residues.